These 9 T cell receptor beta chains were all obtained from the same sample, sequenced in a study of blood T cell repertoires in COVID-19 (dated by TCRdb to the early 2020s). Library preparation used the immunoSEQ multiplex PCR assay. TCRdb's version of the immuneACCESS table is confined to in-frame rearrangements and falls short of the full clone set. An unresolved V gene accounts for under half of the shortfall where checked; the remainder is of unknown origin. The sample records 9,500 to 11,000 clones, roughly 76% of which are singletons. The top ten clonotypes cover about 7.8% of the sample. Sequenced: peripheral blood. The receptors come from a man aged 65-85 years with active COVID-19.

This rearrangement joins TRBV29-1 to TRBJ1-3; perhaps TRBD1 as D (5 bases). CDR3 length: 14 residues. Per the germline V gene, CDR1 is SQVTM and CDR2 is ANQGSEA. Deletions cut 6 bases from V and 3 bases from J, with 15 bases between. CDR3 protein: CSVLDREGGNTIYF. The CDR3 DNA reads as TGCAGCGTGCTCGACAGAGAAGGTGGAAACACCATATATTTT.

By sample share, this clone is large (0.1 to 1%). The V gene is TRBV27, the J gene TRBJ2-3, with D hard to call. Germline lookup yields CDR1 MNHEY and CDR2 SMNVEV (reference sequence). The V gene lost 7 bases and the J gene lost 6 bases, with 14 bases spanning the gap. This CDR3 is built from 13 residues. This CDR3 reads CASTSYVTDTQYF. The CDR3 DNA follows: TGTGCCAGCACCTCCTACGTTACGGATACGCAGTATTTT.

The chain recombines TRBV7-2 with TRBJ1-3, with D uncertain. V gave up 3 bases and J gave up 7 bases, with 16 bases separating them. The length of the CDR3 is 15 residues. The germline V gene has CDR1 SGHTA and CDR2 FQGNSA. Written as DNA, the CDR3 is TGTGCCAGCAGCTTCGGGAGACCCGGGGAGAACACCATATATTTT. Its protein is CASSFGRPGENTIYF.

The rearrangement links TRBV29-1 to TRBJ2-5, with TRBD2 identical over 12 bases. V was pared by 4 bases and J by 2 bases, with 5 bases of the junction left unmatched. CDR3 length: 15 residues. Germline assignment: CDR1 SQVTM and CDR2 ANQGSEA. CDR3 nucleotides: TGCAGCGTTGTGCTAGCGGGGGGGATACAAGAGACCCAGTACTTC. It specifies CSVVLAGGIQETQYF.

The V gene is TRBV7-6, the J gene TRBJ2-3; D not certain. The V gene lost 6 bases and the J gene lost 1 base, with 11 bases spanning the gap. CDR1 and CDR2 from the germline V gene are SGHVS and FNYEAQ. This CDR3 is 14 amino acids long. The CDR3 DNA sequence: TGTGCCAGCAGTCAGTATCAGGGCACAGATACGCAGTATTTT. Its protein product is CASSQYQGTDTQYF.

The chain combines TRBV5-1 with TRBJ1-1; weak D call: TRBD1 (6 bases). Germline V gives CDR1 SGHRS, CDR2 YFSETQ. Trimming left V 1 base short and J 7 bases short, with 11 bases between. The CDR3 runs 13 residues. This CDR3 reads CASSLLQGFEAFF. CDR3 sequence (DNA): TGCGCCAGCAGCTTGTTACAGGGTTTTGAAGCTTTCTTT.

The rearrangement links TRBV7-2 to TRBJ2-1, with 11 positions matching TRBD2. Germline lookup yields CDR1 SGHTA and CDR2 FQGNSA. The CDR3 is 15 residues long. V was clipped by 6 bases and J by 9 bases; unmatched bases: 10. For the CDR3, the DNA is TGTGCCAGCAGATATAGCGGGGGGGCGTTTGGTGAGCAGTTCTTC. It translates to CASRYSGGAFGEQFF. Filled out from reference TRBV7-2 and TRBJ2-1, the complete variable domain reads GAGVSQSPSNKVTEKGKDVELRCDPISGHTALYWYRQSLGQGLEFLIYFQGNSAPDKSGLPSDRFSAERTGGSVSTLTIQRTQQEDSAVYLCASRYSGGAFGEQFFGPGTRLTVL.

The V call is TRBV14, the J call TRBJ1-6; 12 bases line up with TRBD1. The V segment lost 3 bases and the J segment 11 bases; nucleotides outside the gene matches: 2. This CDR3 is 14 amino acids long. The germline V gene encodes CDR1 SGHDN and CDR2 FVKESK. DNA for the CDR3: TGTGCCAGCAGCCAGGGGACAGGGGGCCCACCCCTCCACTTT. It translates to CASSQGTGGPPLHF.

The CDR3 reads CASTLDGGGYGYTF. The CDR3 coding sequence is TGTGCCAGCACCCTGGACGGGGGAGGGTATGGCTACACCTTC. The chain joins TRBV28 to TRBJ1-2; TRBD1 might be the D (5 bases). Germline CDR1 MDHEN, CDR2 SYDVKM. The CDR3 runs 14 residues. V was clipped by 7 bases and J by 5 bases, with 17 bases between them.